A single sample is the source of the 27 T cell receptor beta chains below, sequenced in a study of T cells in Graves' hyperthyroidism and ophthalmopathy. RNA transcripts served as the template for amplifying TCR beta CDR3 regions. The HTBI primer set drove a first-round RT-PCR of the TCR CDR3. Each CDR3 protein gets one entry after TCRdb re-called the multiplex PCR reads with MiXCR. The table records some 150,000 distinct CDR3 sequences, over 20% of them present only once. Sequenced material: blood. The receptors were sampled from a woman aged 45-60 years with Graves' hyperthyroidism that later progressed to Graves' ophthalmopathy.

This clonotype has a count of ten or more. This chain connects TRBV7-8 to TRBJ2-1; D perhaps matches TRBD2 (7 bases). The CDR3 has 15 amino acids. The germline V gene has CDR1 SGHVS and CDR2 FQNEAQ. V was clipped by 4 bases and J by 12 bases, with 22 bases between them. DNA of the CDR3: TGTGCCAGCAGCTCCTACAGGGCGCCGAGCGGGGCGCAGTTCTTC. Residues: CASSSYRAPSGAQFF.

This clonotype was seen a handful of times. The chain carries TRBV5-8 and TRBJ2-4; D is uncertain. Germline V gene lookup returns CDR1 SGHTS and CDR2 YDEGEE. The CDR3 runs to 16 residues. The V gene lost 0 bases and the J gene lost 1 base, with 11 bases spanning the gap. The CDR3: CASSLAGRRAKNIQYF. The DNA of the CDR3 is TGTGCCAGCAGCTTGGCCGGTAGGCGGGCCAAAAACATTCAGTACTTC.

This clonotype was counted at least ten times. The chain carries TRBV3-1 and TRBJ2-3; D is ambiguous. Trimming cost V 3 bases and J 4 bases, with 8 bases left between them. Germline V gives CDR1 LGHDT, CDR2 YNNKEL (reference sequence). The CDR3 has 13 amino acids. Here the CDR3 DNA reads TGTGCCAGCAGCCATCTGAGCTCAGATACGCAGTATTTT. This codes for CASSHLSSDTQYF.

The V call is TRBV20-1, the J call TRBJ2-3; D is perhaps TRBD1 or TRBD2 (5 bases each). The CDR3 contains 13 residues. Germline loops: CDR1 DFQATT, CDR2 SNEGSKA (reference sequence). Trimming stripped 6 bases from V and 2 bases from J, with 12 bases between. The CDR3 DNA reads as TGCAGTGCCCATAGGGACGCCACAGATACGCAGTATTTT. The encoded protein is CSAHRDATDTQYF.

With regard to this clonotype: A read error is possible here, since a much larger clone lies one base away. The V and J genes are TRBV28 and TRBJ1-2; D not resolved. Deletions cut 6 bases from V and 3 bases from J, with 17 bases between. CDR1 is MDHEN and CDR2 is SYDVKM in the germline V gene. This CDR3 region has 15 residues. CDR3 in amino acids: CASSPLGPSDYGYTF. The CDR3 nucleotides are TGTGCCAGCAGCCCCCTCGGGCCAAGCGACTATGGCTACACCTTC.

The rearrangement links TRBV5-1 to TRBJ2-1; 9 positions match TRBD1. The length of the CDR3 is 16 residues. Germline CDR1 reads SGHRS; CDR2 reads YFSETQ. V lost 4 bases, J lost 8 bases, and 13 bases stayed unmatched. The CDR3: CASSVSGTGRDDEQFF. The CDR3, as DNA: TGCGCCAGCAGCGTTTCCGGGACAGGGAGGGACGATGAGCAGTTCTTC.

This clonotype showed up many times. The chain uses TRBV28 and TRBJ1-1; no clear D. The germline gives CDR1 MDHEN, CDR2 SYDVKM. V shed 5 bases and J shed 0 bases, with 16 bases lying between them. CDR3 length equals 16 residues. The CDR3: CASSGDSWSMNTEAFF. For the CDR3, the DNA is TGTGCCAGCAGTGGAGACTCCTGGTCCATGAACACTGAAGCTTTCTTT.

The V gene is TRBV27, the J gene TRBJ1-3, with D uncertain. The length of the CDR3 is 15 residues. V shed 9 bases and J shed 0 bases, with 15 bases lying between them. CDR1 and CDR2 (germline): MNHEY, SMNVEV (reference sequence). CDR3 region: CASKSGSSSGNTIYF. The CDR3 nucleotides are TGTGCCAGTAAATCTGGAAGTTCCTCTGGAAACACCATATATTTT.

The chain combines TRBV6-2 or TRBV6-3 with TRBJ1-1; D gene unclear. V shed 0 bases and J shed 1 base, with 9 bases lying between them. The CDR3 loop spans 15 amino acids. Germline CDR1 and CDR2: MNHEY and SVGEGT. The CDR3 sequence is CASSYSGRANTEAFF. Written as DNA, the CDR3 is TGTGCCAGCAGTTACTCTGGACGGGCGAACACTGAAGCTTTCTTT.

This clonotype is categorized as medium-sized. The V call is TRBV7-9, the J call TRBJ2-3, with TRBD1 matching 7 bases. V lost 5 bases and J lost 2; bases outside the gene matches: 13. The CDR3 loop spans 17 amino acids. CDR1 and CDR2 (germline): SEHNR, FQNEAQ (reference sequence). DNA for the CDR3: TGTGCCAGCAGCCCTTCCGGTACAGGGGCGAACACAGATACGCAGTATTTT. Protein: CASSPSGTGANTDTQYF.

Many counts were recorded for this clonotype. The CDR3 here is CASSQESYEQYF. CDR3 DNA: TGTGCCAGCAGCCAAGAGTCCTACGAGCAGTACTTC. The chain couples TRBV11-2 to TRBJ2-7; D call uncertain. The CDR3 has 12 residues. From germline, CDR1 is SGHAT and CDR2 FQNNGV. With 5 bases removed from V and 1 base from J, the gap between germline ends came to 6 bases.

This clonotype has a count of ten or more. In DNA, the CDR3 is TGTGCCAGCAGTAGCCGGTGGACAGGGTTCGATGGCTACACCTTC. Protein: CASSSRWTGFDGYTF. This chain links TRBV2 with TRBJ1-2, with 8 bases matching TRBD1. This CDR3 region has 15 residues. CDR1 SNHLY and CDR2 FYNNEI come from the germline V gene. The V gene end was trimmed by 5 bases and the J gene end by 6 bases; junction bases not matched to a gene: 11.

V is TRBV20-1 and J is TRBJ2-5, with D perhaps matching TRBD1 (8 bases). Between the trimmed V and J ends, which lost 5 bases and 3 bases, there was a span of 16 bases. Germline-derived CDR1 and CDR2 are DFQATT and SNEGSKA (reference sequence). The CDR3 loop spans 14 amino acids. CDR3 sequence: CSAGEGTGKETQYF. In DNA, the CDR3 is TGCAGTGCTGGGGAGGGGACAGGAAAAGAGACCCAGTACTTC.

CDR3 protein: CASSFLDTEAFF. The CDR3, as DNA: TGTGCCAGCAGTTTCCTCGACACTGAAGCTTTCTTT. The chain employs TRBV6-5 and TRBJ1-1; no definite D call. Germline values: CDR1 MNHEY, CDR2 SVGAGI. The length of the CDR3 is 12 residues. The V gene lost 4 bases and the J gene lost 3 bases, with 6 bases spanning the gap.

Ten or more counts support this clonotype. Here the CDR3 reads CASKGGIRLAGDYNEQFF. In DNA, the CDR3 is TGTGCCAGCAAGGGCGGAATCAGACTAGCGGGAGACTACAATGAGCAGTTCTTC. The rearrangement joins TRBV6-1 to TRBJ2-1, with 12 bases identical to TRBD2. CDR1 is MNHNS, CDR2 SASEGT, per germline. J was trimmed by 3 bases and V by 7 bases; bases with no gene match: 13. CDR3 length: 18 residues.

This clonotype has at least ten counts. The DNA of the CDR3 is TGCAGTGCTAGAGATAGTTGGAACCGGGACAGGGGCACAGATACGCAGTATTTT. Translating gives CSARDSWNRDRGTDTQYF. V usage is TRBV20-1 and J usage is TRBJ2-3; 9 bases fit TRBD1. CDR3 size: 18 residues. In germline, CDR1 is DFQATT, CDR2 SNEGSKA (reference sequence). With 0 bases clipped from V and 1 base from J, the junction kept 11 bases outside the gene matches.

The sample holds a few counts of this clonotype. J is TRBJ2-6 and V is TRBV3-1; a possible D gene is TRBD2 (7 bases). This CDR3 contains 20 residues. Germline-derived CDR1 and CDR2 are LGHDT and YNNKEL (reference sequence). V lost 4 bases and J lost 3, with 25 bases in between. CDR3 coding DNA: TGTGCCAGCAGCCCCCGAGGAAAGTCGGGGGGCAGTTATGGGGCCAACGTCCTGACTTTC. Its translation: CASSPRGKSGGSYGANVLTF.

This clonotype was seen a handful of times. The chain couples TRBV5-1 to TRBJ2-6; no clear D gene. The CDR3 covers 18 residues. Trimming shortened V by 4 bases and J by 0 bases, and 17 bases separated the two germline ends. In germline, CDR1 is SGHRS, CDR2 YFSETQ. CDR3 sequence: CASSAPAGQISGANVLTF. As DNA, the CDR3 is TGCGCCAGCAGCGCCCCTGCCGGGCAGATCTCTGGGGCCAACGTCCTGACTTTC.

The chain has TRBV4-2 and TRBJ1-4, with 10 bases lining up with TRBD1. The CDR3 loop spans 14 amino acids. The junction had 4 bases not matched to a gene; V was cut back by 4 bases and J by 8 bases. Looked up from germline, CDR1 is LGHNA and CDR2 is YNFKEQ. CDR3 in DNA: TGTGCCAGCAGCCCGACAGGGGGCAGGGAAAAACTGTTTTTT. Translation: CASSPTGGREKLFF.

This clonotype was counted at least ten times. The chain employs TRBV10-3 and TRBJ1-2; D gene ambiguous. Germline-derived CDR1 and CDR2 are ENHRY and SYGVKD. The CDR3 sequence is 13 residues long. V lost 7 bases and J 4 bases, leaving 13 bases between the germline ends. Here the CDR3 DNA reads TGTGCCATCACGCAGCGTCTCGGCTATGGCTACACCTTC. It encodes CAITQRLGYGYTF.

V is TRBV3-1 and J is TRBJ2-7; maybe TRBD2 (6 bases). Germline values: CDR1 LGHDT, CDR2 YNNKEL (reference sequence). V was clipped by 3 bases and J by 2 bases, with 11 bases between them. The CDR3 sequence is 14 residues long. CDR3 sequence reads: CASSQGTYTYEQYF. In DNA, the CDR3 is TGTGCCAGCAGCCAGGGGACTTACACCTACGAGCAGTACTTC.

This clonotype was detected ten times or more. The rearrangement joins TRBV20-1 to TRBJ1-4; D is undetermined. With 3 bases removed from V and 1 base from J, the gap between germline ends came to 9 bases. CDR3 size: 14 residues. CDR1 DFQATT and CDR2 SNEGSKA come from the germline V gene (reference sequence). CDR3 residues: CSASGSRTNEKLFF. Here the CDR3 DNA reads TGCAGTGCTAGTGGATCGAGAACTAATGAAAAACTGTTTTTT.

This clonotype has ten or more counts. This chain connects TRBV5-1 to TRBJ2-7, with D possibly being TRBD2 (5 bases). Germline V gives CDR1 SGHRS, CDR2 YFSETQ. This CDR3 region has 13 residues. The ends were cut back, 1 base at V and 2 bases at J, with 7 bases in the middle. The CDR3 loop reads CASSLPGTYEQYF. As DNA, the CDR3 is TGCGCCAGCAGCTTGCCGGGAACCTACGAGCAGTACTTC.

At least ten counts were recorded for this clonotype. The chain carries TRBV12-3 or TRBV12-4 and TRBJ1-1; D gene ambiguous. This CDR3 spans 13 amino acids. V was trimmed by 0 bases and J by 5 bases, leaving 7 bases between them. The CDR3 coding sequence is TGTGCCAGCAGTTTAGCGACCGGGACTGAAGCTTTCTTT. Translating gives CASSLATGTEAFF.

This clonotype has ten or more counts. The rearrangement uses TRBV28 and TRBJ1-1, with 9 bases identical to TRBD1. This CDR3 region has 16 residues. In germline, CDR1 is MDHEN, CDR2 SYDVKM. Losses at the gene ends were 2 bases for V and 4 bases for J; bases not matched to a gene: 8. The CDR3, as DNA: TGTGCCAGCAGTTTAATTATGGGGGACAGGGCCACTGAAGCTTTCTTT. As protein: CASSLIMGDRATEAFF.

The chain links TRBV2 to TRBJ1-4, with 7 bases that match TRBD1. V shed 6 bases and J 10 bases; nucleotides not matched to a gene: 17. The CDR3 runs 16 residues. CDR1 is SNHLY, CDR2 FYNNEI, per germline. CDR3 amino acids: CASSLTGTVGSRKLFF. CDR3 DNA sequence: TGTGCCAGCAGCCTCACCGGGACAGTCGGTTCCCGAAAACTGTTTTTT.

This clonotype showed up many times. V usage is TRBV7-8 and J usage is TRBJ1-1; D perhaps matches TRBD1 (5 bases). V was cut by 5 bases and J by 6 bases, with 22 bases left in between. CDR1 is SGHVS, CDR2 FQNEAQ, per germline. This CDR3 is built from 16 residues. CDR3 nucleotide sequence: TGTGCCAGCAGCCCGCGTCGCGCAGGGACGGTTCCTGAAGCTTTCTTT. Amino acids: CASSPRRAGTVPEAFF.